One sample yielded the 23 T cell receptor beta chains listed below, sequenced in a study of blood T cell repertoires in COVID-19. Using immunoSEQ multiplex PCR, the repertoire was profiled, and TCRdb retains in-frame clones only, with some absent. The table records about 250,000 clones, 65% to 90% of them present only once. Sequencing was carried out using peripheral blood. The source of these receptors is a man over 45 with active or convalescent COVID-19.

Worth noting for this clone: The CDR3 ends on some other residue instead of the conserved phenylalanine or tryptophan, so this is likely a read error. The DNA is omitted, as the CDR3 cannot be located on it reliably, and the CDR3 follows TCRdb's listing. This sequence joins TRBV10-3 and TRBJ1-1; the table's D call of TRBD1 was not tested on the DNA. Counting both end residues, the CDR3 totals 8 amino acids. From germline, CDR1 is ENHRY and CDR2 SYGVKD. The CDR3 reads CAIRLQGL.

The rearrangement joins TRBV9 to TRBJ2-1; D remains unclear. CDR1 is SGDLS, CDR2 YYNGEE, per germline. Trimming left V 3 bases short and J 2 bases short, with 18 bases between. There are 17 residues in the CDR3. CDR3 coding DNA: TGTGCCAGCAGCGCCGAAAATTCCTTTAGCCCCTACAATGAGCAGTTCTTC. It translates to CASSAENSFSPYNEQFF.

V and J are TRBV7-8 and TRBJ2-3; 8 nucleotides match TRBD1. Trimming removed 8 bases from V and 1 base from J; junction bases left unmatched: 11. Per germline, CDR1 SGHVS and CDR2 FQNEAQ. This CDR3 spans 16 amino acids. Here the CDR3 reads CASSDDDRGGTDTQYF. CDR3 nucleotide sequence: TGTGCCAGCTCAGATGACGACAGGGGAGGCACAGATACGCAGTATTTT. The full variable domain, with the rest looked up from reference TRBV7-8 and TRBJ2-3, is GAGVSQSPRYKVAKRGQDVALRCDPISGHVSLFWYQQALGQGPEFLTYFQNEAQLDKSGLPSDRFFAERPEGSVSTLKIQRTQQEDSAVYLCASSDDDRGGTDTQYFGPGTRLTVL.

The chain links TRBV7-7 to TRBJ2-2, with 12 bases aligning to TRBD2. Germline V gene data show CDR1 as SSHAT and CDR2 as FNYEAQ (reference sequence). Unmatched junction bases numbered 18, after V lost 5 bases and J lost 5 bases. The CDR3 has 20 residues. This CDR3 is CASSKKPRLAGDPITGELFF. For the CDR3, the DNA is TGTGCCAGCAGCAAAAAACCAAGACTAGCGGGAGACCCAATAACCGGGGAGCTGTTTTTT.

The chain uses TRBV5-1 and TRBJ2-1; 8 bases agree with TRBD2. The CDR3 length is 14 residues. With V trimmed by 2 bases and J by 4 bases, 2 bases remained unmatched. Looked up from germline, CDR1 is SGHRS and CDR2 is YFSETQ. This chain's CDR3 is CASSFLAGYNEQFF. CDR3 nucleotide sequence: TGCGCCAGCAGCTTCCTAGCGGGTTACAATGAGCAGTTCTTC.

J is TRBJ1-1 and V is TRBV10-3; maybe TRBD1 (5 bases). Germline CDR1 ENHRY, CDR2 SYGVKD. The CDR3 contains 18 residues. V dropped 6 bases and J dropped 6 bases, with 29 bases sitting between them. The CDR3 here is CAISRPPELDSPIPEAFF. The CDR3 DNA reads TGTGCCATCAGCCGTCCACCGGAGCTCGACAGTCCTATCCCTGAAGCTTTCTTT.

The genes are TRBV7-2 and TRBJ1-1; 7 bases map to TRBD1. Germline values: CDR1 SGHTA, CDR2 FQGNSA. CDR3 length: 15 residues. Trimming cost V 5 bases and J 1 base; bases outside gene matches: 7. The CDR3 is CASSPRQGGNTEAFF. CDR3 nucleotides: TGTGCCAGCAGCCCCCGCCAGGGGGGGAACACTGAAGCTTTCTTT.

The chain joins TRBV7-9 to TRBJ1-2; D is unresolved. Germline CDR1 SEHNR, CDR2 FQNEAQ (reference sequence). V was trimmed by 6 bases and J by 3 bases, leaving 14 bases between them. The CDR3 length is 14 residues. CDR3 DNA: TGTGCCAGCAGTTCCGACACCATCCACTATGGCTACACCTTC. Protein: CASSSDTIHYGYTF.

The chain carries TRBV18 and TRBJ2-1; D perhaps matches TRBD2 (5 bases). The CDR3 extends over 13 amino acids. Trimming took off 3 bases at V and 10 bases at J, with 13 bases between the two ends. Per the germline V gene, CDR1 is KGHSH and CDR2 is LQKENI. The CDR3 spells CASSPPGSGEQFF. The CDR3 DNA sequence: TGTGCCAGCTCACCGCCTGGGAGTGGGGAGCAGTTCTTC.

The chain joins TRBV24-1 to TRBJ1-2; D is ambiguous. V was clipped by 3 bases and J by 8 bases, with 9 bases between them. Germline assignment: CDR1 KGHDR and CDR2 SFDVKD. CDR3 length: 12 amino acids. CDR3 in amino acids: CATSDTREGYTF. In DNA form, the CDR3 reads TGTGCCACCAGTGATACAAGGGAGGGCTACACCTTC.

The gene calls are TRBV28 and TRBJ1-2, with D perhaps TRBD1 (5 bases). The germline V gene encodes CDR1 MDHEN and CDR2 SYDVKM. The CDR3 extends over 12 amino acids. Trimming took 6 bases from V and 8 from J, leaving 13 bases between them. CDR3 in amino acids: CASRAGVRGYTF. In DNA form, the CDR3 reads TGTGCCAGCAGGGCGGGGGTTCGAGGCTACACCTTC.

The chain is built from TRBV20-1 and TRBJ2-1; possible D gene TRBD1, 6 bases. This CDR3 is built from 12 residues. V lost 3 bases to trimming and J lost 6 bases, with 9 bases between them. Germline V gene sequence: CDR1 DFQATT, CDR2 SNEGSKA (reference sequence). The CDR3 bases are TGCAGTGCTAGTCAAGGGGGCAATGAGCAGTTCTTC. Translating gives CSASQGGNEQFF.

The chain uses TRBV27 and TRBJ2-3; the D gene is possibly TRBD1 (5 bases). The CDR3 totals 16 residues. Germline-derived CDR1 and CDR2 are MNHEY and SMNVEV (reference sequence). V dropped 3 bases and J dropped 2 bases, with 15 bases sitting between them. For the CDR3, the DNA is TGTGCCAGCAGTTTGCTCGGCAGGGAATACACAGATACGCAGTATTTT. Encoded protein: CASSLLGREYTDTQYF.

This clone is a singleton in its sample. One junction end disagrees with the germline gene, perhaps due to a read error. The chain has TRBV5-1 and TRBJ2-5; a possible D gene is TRBD1 (6 bases). The germline V gene encodes CDR1 SGHRS and CDR2 YFSETQ. The CDR3 is 15 residues long. CDR3 loop: CASTLWDTEAKTQYF. The CDR3, as DNA: TGCGCCAGCACCTTGTGGGACACCGAAGCGAAGACCCAGTACTTC.

This clone has at least ten counts. The chain joins TRBV21-1 to TRBJ1-2; TRBD1 was called by the table and not checked on the DNA. TRBV21-1 is a documented pseudogene. The length of the CDR3 is 16 residues. In DNA form, the CDR3 reads TGTGCCAGCAGCAAACGGAAGAACAGGGGCGGCGATGGCTACACCTTC. Translating gives CASSKRKNRGGDGYTF.

V usage is TRBV9 and J usage is TRBJ2-5; 8 positions match TRBD2. The CDR3 runs 16 residues. The V segment lost 4 bases and the J segment 4 bases; nucleotides outside the gene matches: 12. The germline V gene encodes CDR1 SGDLS and CDR2 YYNGEE. The CDR3 sequence is CASSPYSREVGETQYF. For the CDR3, the DNA is TGTGCCAGCAGCCCATACTCGCGGGAGGTAGGAGAGACCCAGTACTTC.

This chain uses TRBV5-1 with TRBJ1-4, with D possibly TRBD1 on 6 matching bases. V lost 1 base and J 6 bases, leaving 10 bases between the germline ends. The germline V gene encodes CDR1 SGHRS and CDR2 YFSETQ. The CDR3 is made up of 14 amino acids. CDR3 amino acids: CASSLSGGDEKLFF. The DNA for the CDR3 is TGCGCCAGCAGCTTGTCTGGGGGCGATGAAAAACTGTTTTTT.

The chain combines TRBV5-6 with TRBJ2-7; 10 bases fit TRBD1. Germline V lookup: CDR1 SGHDT, CDR2 YYEEEE. J was trimmed by 3 bases and V by 1 base; bases with no gene match: 7. The CDR3 spans 16 residues. CDR3 DNA: TGTGCCAGCAGCTTGCCCCGGACAGGGGGAGGCTACGAGCAGTACTTC. Protein product: CASSLPRTGGGYEQYF.

The gene calls are TRBV6-6 and TRBJ1-1; tentatively, D is TRBD1 (5 bases). The CDR3 runs 13 residues. The germline V and J ends were trimmed by 0 bases and 6 bases, with 8 bases remaining between them. From germline, CDR1 is MNHNY and CDR2 SVGAGI (reference sequence). This chain's CDR3 is CASSYSTGAEAFF. The CDR3 nucleotides are TGTGCCAGCAGTTACTCGACGGGGGCTGAAGCTTTCTTT.

This clone has more than one count but fewer than ten. The CDR3 region is CASSLPSGSLADEQFF. The DNA for the CDR3 is TGCGCCAGCAGCTTGCCCAGCGGGAGCTTAGCGGATGAGCAGTTCTTC. The chain links TRBV5-1 to TRBJ2-1; 8 positions match TRBD2. Per the germline V gene, CDR1 is SGHRS and CDR2 is YFSETQ. Germline trimming cut 1 base from V and 8 bases from J; bases unmatched to any gene: 11. This CDR3 is built from 16 residues.

This clone was seen a few times. The chain carries TRBV6-5 and TRBJ2-7; 7 positions match TRBD2. The CDR3 runs 15 residues. Germline CDR1 MNHEY, CDR2 SVGAGI. The V gene end was trimmed by 0 bases and the J gene end by 3 bases; junction bases not matched to a gene: 5. CDR3 sequence (DNA): TGTGCCAGCAGTTACTCCCCTAGCGGAATCTACGAGCAGTACTTC. Translating gives CASSYSPSGIYEQYF.

The chain carries TRBV12-3 or TRBV12-4 and TRBJ1-1, with 8 bases fitting TRBD1. V trimming: 5 bases; J trimming: 11 bases; junction bases outside the gene matches: 7. This CDR3 contains 12 residues. CDR3 in amino acids: CASSKGTGFAFF. CDR3 DNA: TGTGCCAGCAGTAAAGGGACAGGATTTGCTTTCTTT.

The chain recombines TRBV6-5 with TRBJ2-5; D might be TRBD1 (6 bases). Trimming stripped 6 bases from V and 3 bases from J, with 8 bases between. The CDR3 extends over 12 amino acids. The germline V gene has CDR1 MNHEY and CDR2 SVGAGI. This CDR3 is CASRNREETQYF. The CDR3 region has the DNA TGTGCCAGCAGAAACAGGGAAGAGACCCAGTACTTC.